Below are 30 T cell receptor beta chains sequenced from a single sample in a study of cytomegalovirus exposure and HLA in healthy donors. 60 Vbeta and 13 Jbeta primers were used in PCR. The data were produced by immunoSEQ multiplex PCR, yet TCRdb's version contains in-frame clones alone and is incomplete. Seen here are about 59,000 clones, more than 70% observed once, and the top ten hold 6.5% to 8.5%. Sequencing input: PBMCs. Receptor source: a young man in good health and CMV-seropositive.

This chain connects TRBV9 to TRBJ2-3; D remains ambiguous. In germline, CDR1 is SGDLS, CDR2 YYNGEE. The CDR3 runs to 13 residues. V gave up 1 base and J gave up 3 bases, with 6 bases separating them. CDR3 loop: CASSVSLTDTQYF. The CDR3 nucleotides are TGTGCCAGCAGCGTATCCCTGACAGATACGCAGTATTTT.

The rearrangement joins TRBV4-1 to TRBJ1-6; weak D call: TRBD1 (6 bases). CDR1 is MGHRA, CDR2 YSYEKL, per germline. The length of the CDR3 is 15 residues. V lost 6 bases and J lost 8, with 17 bases in between. The DNA of the CDR3 is TGCGCCAGCAGGGGGGCATCCGGCCAATATTCACCCCTCCACTTT. Residues: CASRGASGQYSPLHF.

Only a few counts were recorded for this clone. The rearrangement links TRBV4-3 to TRBJ2-7; D perhaps matches TRBD2 (6 bases). The CDR3 is 13 residues long. V lost 0 bases and J 6 bases, leaving 9 bases between the germline ends. Germline assignment: CDR1 LGHNA and CDR2 YSLEER. Written as DNA, the CDR3 is TGCGCCAGCAGCCAAGATCAGCGGGCCGAGCAGTACTTC. Translating gives CASSQDQRAEQYF.

This clone was seen a few times. The chain is built from TRBV7-8 and TRBJ1-5; D not resolved. V was pared by 1 base and J by 3 bases, with 13 bases between. The CDR3 runs to 16 residues. CDR1 and CDR2 (germline): SGHVS, FQNEAQ. CDR3 loop: CASSLEAGSNNQPQHF. DNA for the CDR3: TGTGCCAGCAGCTTAGAAGCTGGTTCGAACAATCAGCCCCAGCATTTT.

This clone was seen a few times. The chain combines TRBV6-5 with TRBJ2-7, with D perhaps TRBD2 (6 bases). Germline-derived CDR1 and CDR2 are MNHEY and SVGAGI. The CDR3 has 15 residues. The V and J ends lost 6 bases and 2 bases respectively, with 17 bases between them. The CDR3 DNA is TGTGCCAGCAGCCCCGCGGGGCGGGGACCCTACGAGCAGTACTTC. As protein: CASSPAGRGPYEQYF.

The chain carries TRBV4-2 and TRBJ2-7; possibly TRBD1 for D (5 bases). CDR3 size: 16 residues. The germline V gene encodes CDR1 LGHNA and CDR2 YNFKEQ. V lost 1 base and J lost 0, with 13 bases in between. Here the CDR3 reads CASSQVTGDTSYEQYF. In nucleotides, the CDR3 is TGTGCCAGCAGCCAAGTAACAGGCGATACCTCCTACGAGCAGTACTTC.

This clone was detected only a few times. The chain links TRBV27 to TRBJ2-6; TRBD1 matches 12 bases. The CDR3 is 18 residues long. V was pared by 3 bases and J by 2 bases, with 5 bases of the junction left unmatched. Germline V gene lookup returns CDR1 MNHEY and CDR2 SMNVEV (reference sequence). CDR3 DNA: TGTGCCAGCAGTTTCTGGGACAGGGGGCTCACTGGGGCCAACGTCCTGACTTTC. Translated: CASSFWDRGLTGANVLTF.

The chain is built from TRBV10-3 and TRBJ1-2, with D maybe TRBD1 (6 bases). Germline assignment: CDR1 ENHRY and CDR2 SYGVKD. The CDR3 has 15 residues. V lost 10 bases to trimming and J lost 3 bases, with 21 bases between them. CDR3 residues: CATGDNLAVDYGYTF. CDR3 DNA: TGTGCCACAGGGGACAACTTAGCCGTGGACTATGGCTACACCTTC.

The chain combines TRBV6-1 with TRBJ1-5; no reliable D call. Germline assignment: CDR1 MNHNS and CDR2 SASEGT. Trimming removed 0 bases at V and 9 bases at J, with 6 bases between. The CDR3 has 12 residues. CDR3 sequence reads: CASSEALPPQHF. CDR3 DNA: TGTGCCAGCAGTGAAGCCCTCCCGCCCCAGCATTTT.

This chain connects TRBV7-9 to TRBJ1-4, with D possibly TRBD1 on 5 matching bases. The germline V gene encodes CDR1 SEHNR and CDR2 FQNEAQ (reference sequence). This CDR3 comprises 16 residues. Between the trimmed V and J ends, which lost 2 bases and 10 bases, there was a span of 20 bases. The CDR3 spells CASSLQSPTAWGKLFF. DNA of the CDR3: TGTGCCAGCAGCTTACAATCTCCGACAGCTTGGGGAAAACTGTTTTTT.

V is TRBV29-1 and J is TRBJ2-2, with D possibly being TRBD1 (6 bases). The CDR3 is made up of 15 amino acids. Per the germline V gene, CDR1 is SQVTM and CDR2 is ANQGSEA. Trimming left V 7 bases short and J 0 bases short, with 15 bases between. CDR3 nucleotide sequence: TGCAGCGCTACGACAGGCCTCCCGAACACCGGGGAGCTGTTTTTT. Its protein product is CSATTGLPNTGELFF.

Worth noting for this clone: It is likely a read error, because the conserved phenylalanine at the end of the CDR3 is missing. This chain connects TRBV5-4 to TRBJ1-1; maybe TRBD1 (5 bases). V lost 0 bases and J 1 base, leaving 7 bases between the germline ends. The CDR3 length is 14 residues. CDR1 and CDR2 (germline): SGHNT, YYREEE (reference sequence). The CDR3 spells CASSLAGGNTEAFL. DNA for the CDR3: TGTGCCAGCAGCTTGGCTGGGGGGAACACTGAAGCTTTCCTT.

The V gene is TRBV4-3, the J gene TRBJ1-3; the D gene is possibly TRBD1 (5 bases). The CDR3 has 16 residues. Looked up from germline, CDR1 is LGHNA and CDR2 is YSLEER. With 3 bases removed from V and 2 bases from J, the gap between germline ends came to 14 bases. The CDR3 nucleotides read TGCGCCAGCAGCCAGGCAGACAGTGGTGCTGGAAACACCATATATTTT. Translated, it gives CASSQADSGAGNTIYF.

In DNA form, the CDR3 reads TGTGCCAGCAGCTTAGTCGGGTATTCTCTGTCCTACGAGCAGTACTTC. Translating it yields CASSLVGYSLSYEQYF. The genes are TRBV7-9 and TRBJ2-7; no reliable D call. Germline V CDR1 and CDR2: SEHNR, FQNEAQ (reference sequence). This CDR3 region has 16 residues. V shed 1 base and J shed 1 base, with 14 bases lying between them.

This rearrangement joins TRBV20-1 to TRBJ1-4, with unresolved D. The CDR3 consists of 11 residues. Germline CDR1 reads DFQATT; CDR2 reads SNEGSKA (reference sequence). Deletions cut 4 bases from V and 5 bases from J, with 5 bases between. CDR3 residues: CSAILNEKLFF. The CDR3, as DNA: TGCAGTGCTATATTGAATGAAAAACTGTTTTTT.

J is TRBJ2-7 and V is TRBV7-3; TRBD1 matches at 9 bases. With V trimmed by 5 bases and J by 2 bases, 7 bases remained unmatched. CDR1 SGHTA and CDR2 FQGTGA come from the germline V gene. The CDR3 sequence is 15 residues long. CDR3 in DNA: TGTGCCAGCAGCCCGGGGACAGGGAAAGCCTACGAGCAGTACTTC. It yields the protein CASSPGTGKAYEQYF.

Details on this clone: One junction end disagrees with the germline gene, perhaps due to a read error. This specimen includes other DNA sequences encoding the same CDR3. The J gene is TRBJ2-1, the V gene TRBV6-5; 8 nucleotides match TRBD1. The germline V gene has CDR1 MNHEY and CDR2 SVGAGI. The CDR3 consists of 15 residues. The CDR3 reads CASSYSDRVDNEQFF. The DNA for the CDR3 is TGCGCCAGCAGCTACTCGGACAGGGTCGACAATGAGCAGTTCTTC.

A word on this clone: An end of the junction differs from the germline gene, which may be a read error. The chain carries TRBV6-5 and TRBJ1-2; possible D gene TRBD1, 5 bases. Germline V gene data show CDR1 as MNHEY and CDR2 as SVGAGI. The CDR3 runs to 15 residues. CDR3 sequence: CASINRRASNYGYPF. The CDR3 coding sequence is TGTGCCAGCATCAATCGCAGGGCCTCTAACTATGGCTACCCCTTC.

The gene calls are TRBV30 and TRBJ2-4, with TRBD1 matching 7 bases. Germline lookup yields CDR1 GTSNPN and CDR2 SVGIG (reference sequence). The CDR3 loop spans 13 amino acids. V shed 2 bases and J 8 bases; nucleotides not matched to a gene: 6. The CDR3 loop is CAWSYRGLDIQYF. Here the CDR3 DNA reads TGTGCCTGGAGTTACAGGGGATTGGACATTCAGTACTTC. The whole variable domain, remainder taken from reference TRBV30 and TRBJ2-4, is SQTIHQWPATLVQPVGSPLSLECTVEGTSNPNLYWYRQAAGRGLQLLFYSVGIGQISSEVPQNLSASRPQDRQFILSSKKLLLSDSGFYLCAWSYRGLDIQYFGAGTRLSVL.

This sequence joins TRBV27 and TRBJ2-7; TRBD2 matches at 7 bases. V shed 5 bases, J shed 5 bases, and the junction held 9 bases outside the gene matches. This CDR3 has 14 amino acids. Germline V gene sequence: CDR1 MNHEY, CDR2 SMNVEV (reference sequence). CDR3 nucleotide sequence: TGTGCCAGCAGTGCCTTCGGGGGGAAGGACGAGCAGTACTTC. Its protein is CASSAFGGKDEQYF.

The chain couples TRBV18 to TRBJ2-7, with TRBD1 identical over 8 bases. Trimming took 0 bases from V and 6 from J; bases not matched to a gene: 1. Per the germline V gene, CDR1 is KGHSH and CDR2 is LQKENI. There are 13 residues in the CDR3. The DNA of the CDR3 is TGTGCCAGCTCACCACCGACAGGGGCCGAGCAGTACTTC. Amino acid sequence: CASSPPTGAEQYF.

A word on this clone: Its ends do not fully match the called genes, so a read error is possible. The chain is built from TRBV6-1 and TRBJ1-1; D is uncertain. The CDR3 has 11 residues. Germline CDR1 reads MNHNS; CDR2 reads SASEGT. For the CDR3, the DNA is TGTGCCAGCAGTACCCTTGGAGAAGCTTTCTTC. It is translated as CASSTLGEAFF.

The genes are TRBV29-1 and TRBJ1-5; 8 nucleotides match TRBD1. There are 12 residues in the CDR3. Losses at the gene ends were 6 bases for V and 4 bases for J; bases not matched to a gene: 2. Looked up from germline, CDR1 is SQVTM and CDR2 is ANQGSEA. The CDR3 DNA is TGCAGCGTGCGACAGGGGAATCAGCCCCAGCATTTT. This codes for CSVRQGNQPQHF.

J is TRBJ2-4 and V is TRBV5-4; D perhaps matches TRBD2 (6 bases). The V end lost 0 bases, the J end lost 13 bases, and 14 bases lay between the germline ends. Germline V CDR1 and CDR2: SGHNT, YYREEE (reference sequence). The CDR3 is 13 residues long. The CDR3 nucleotides are TGTGCCAGCAGCTTGGCTGGGCGGGATCCACAGTACTTC. Protein product: CASSLAGRDPQYF.

The V call is TRBV7-3, the J call TRBJ1-1, with a weak D call TRBD1 (5 bases). The CDR3 length is 18 residues. Trimming took 1 base from V and 1 from J, leaving 19 bases between them. CDR1 is SGHTA and CDR2 is FQGTGA in the germline V gene. The CDR3 sequence: CASSLKEPTGRPNTEAFF. DNA of the CDR3: TGTGCCAGCAGCTTAAAAGAGCCAACAGGTCGTCCGAACACTGAAGCTTTCTTT.

The chain is built from TRBV15 and TRBJ1-1; D call uncertain. Trimming stripped 1 base from V and 0 bases from J, with 9 bases between. CDR3 length: 15 amino acids. Germline V lookup: CDR1 LNHNV, CDR2 YYDKDF (reference sequence). The CDR3 coding sequence is TGTGCCACCAGCAGAGTTGCAGGATTGAACACTGAAGCTTTCTTT. Translation gives CATSRVAGLNTEAFF.

The chain carries TRBV4-2 and TRBJ2-5; no clear D gene. Between the trimmed V and J ends, which lost 1 base and 1 base, there was a span of 10 bases. This CDR3 has 15 residues. CDR1 is LGHNA and CDR2 is YNFKEQ in the germline V gene. CDR3 DNA: TGTGCCAGCAGCCAAGTTCTAGTTCGCCAAGAGACCCAGTACTTC. Amino acids: CASSQVLVRQETQYF.

The chain couples TRBV29-1 to TRBJ2-3; 12 bases line up with TRBD2. Germline values: CDR1 SQVTM, CDR2 ANQGSEA. This CDR3 region has 14 residues. With 6 bases clipped from V and 9 bases from J, the junction kept 10 bases outside the gene matches. In DNA form, the CDR3 reads TGCAGCGTCAGGACTAGCGGGGTGCAGGGGACGCAGTATTTT. Amino acids: CSVRTSGVQGTQYF.

The gene calls are TRBV5-1 and TRBJ1-1; 8 nucleotides line up with TRBD1. Trimming removed 4 bases from V and 6 bases from J; junction bases left unmatched: 8. The germline CDR1 and CDR2 sequences are SGHRS and YFSETQ. CDR3 size: 14 residues. For the CDR3, the DNA is TGCGCCAGCAGCCCCCGGCAGGGGGCCTCTGAAGCTTTCTTT. Its translation is CASSPRQGASEAFF.

This chain uses TRBV9 with TRBJ2-1, with 11 positions matching TRBD2. Germline trimming cut 4 bases from V and 1 base from J; bases unmatched to any gene: 7. Germline assignment: CDR1 SGDLS and CDR2 YYNGEE. The CDR3 totals 17 residues. The CDR3 bases are TGTGCCAGCAGCCTTAACCCTAGCGGGGGGTCCTACAATGAGCAGTTCTTC. Translation gives CASSLNPSGGSYNEQFF.